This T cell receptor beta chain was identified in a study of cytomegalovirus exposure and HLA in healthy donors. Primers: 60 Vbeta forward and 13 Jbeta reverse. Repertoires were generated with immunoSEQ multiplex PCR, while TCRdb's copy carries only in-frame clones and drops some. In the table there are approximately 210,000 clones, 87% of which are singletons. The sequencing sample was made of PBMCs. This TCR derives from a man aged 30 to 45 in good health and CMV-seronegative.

CDR3 DNA sequence: TGCAGCGTTGGGTCACGGGTCACTCGGACTGGGGCCAACGTCCTGACTTTC. This encodes CSVGSRVTRTGANVLTF. The J gene is TRBJ2-6, the V gene TRBV29-1; D is uncertain. The CDR3 spans 17 residues. Germline V gene lookup returns CDR1 SQVTM and CDR2 ANQGSEA. The V gene lost 4 bases and the J gene lost 2 bases, with 18 bases spanning the gap.